One and the same sample provided the 22 T cell receptor beta chains below, sequenced in a study of blood T cell repertoires in COVID-19. TCRdb's copy holds only in-frame clones and misses some; the assay was immunoSEQ multiplex PCR. The data show 200,000 to 300,000 clones, about 80% seen once. The sample consisted of peripheral blood. The receptors come from a man at least 80 years old with acute or convalescent COVID-19.

V is TRBV15 and J is TRBJ1-4, with 8 bases that match TRBD1. The germline gives CDR1 LNHNV, CDR2 YYDKDF (reference sequence). The CDR3 runs 17 residues. The V segment lost 3 bases and the J segment 3 bases; nucleotides outside the gene matches: 9. Here the CDR3 reads CATSRGRTGGPNEKLFF. In DNA, the CDR3 is TGTGCCACCAGCAGGGGAAGAACAGGGGGGCCTAATGAAAAACTGTTTTTT.

The rearrangement uses TRBV28 and TRBJ2-6; D gene uncertain. The CDR3 covers 15 residues. Germline V lookup: CDR1 MDHEN, CDR2 SYDVKM. Trimming removed 7 bases at V and 0 bases at J, with 10 bases between. CDR3 in DNA: TGTGCCAGCACAATAATCGGCTCTGGGGCCAACGTCCTGACTTTC. Protein: CASTIIGSGANVLTF.

The gene calls are TRBV24-1 and TRBJ1-5, with 7 bases fitting TRBD1. The junction had 14 bases not matched to a gene; V was cut back by 3 bases and J by 10 bases. The CDR3 is made up of 16 amino acids. Germline CDR1 is KGHDR and CDR2 is SFDVKD. The CDR3 DNA is TGTGCCACCAGTGATCCGTCCGGACAGGCAGACGAACCCCAGCATTTT. Protein sequence: CATSDPSGQADEPQHF.

This clone is a singleton in its sample. The chain is built from TRBV11-2 and TRBJ1-2; D gene uncertain. Trimming removed 0 bases at V and 4 bases at J, with 15 bases between. Germline V lookup: CDR1 SGHAT, CDR2 FQNNGV. CDR3 length equals 16 residues. The CDR3 bases are TGTGCCAGCAGCTTAGAAGTGAGAAGGAGAGGCTATGGCTACACCTTC. Translating it yields CASSLEVRRRGYGYTF.

The V and J genes are TRBV6-5 and TRBJ2-7; the match to TRBD2 covers 14 bases. The J segment lost 5 bases and the V segment lost 6 bases, leaving 6 bases of the junction unmatched. This CDR3 is 15 amino acids long. Germline CDR1 and CDR2: MNHEY and SVGAGI. The DNA for the CDR3 is TGTGCCAGCAGCCTTGGGACTAGCGGGAGTAACGAGCAGTACTTC. Translation gives CASSLGTSGSNEQYF.

This chain joins TRBV6-5 and TRBJ2-5, with TRBD1 identical over 10 bases. V trimming: 5 bases; J trimming: 5 bases; junction bases outside the gene matches: 2. This CDR3 is 13 amino acids long. Germline V CDR1 and CDR2: MNHEY, SVGAGI. The CDR3 sequence: CASSRDRGETQYF. The CDR3 DNA follows: TGTGCCAGCAGTCGGGACAGGGGTGAGACCCAGTACTTC.

The J gene is TRBJ2-3, the V gene TRBV5-4, with D possibly being TRBD2 (5 bases). V lost 0 bases, J lost 0 bases, and 8 bases lay in between. The CDR3 covers 15 residues. Germline CDR1 reads SGHNT; CDR2 reads YYREEE (reference sequence). This chain's CDR3 is CASSLGEFSTDTQYF. The CDR3 DNA is TGTGCCAGCAGCTTGGGGGAGTTTAGCACAGATACGCAGTATTTT.

This clone has just a few counts. V and J are TRBV6-1 and TRBJ1-2; D is perhaps TRBD1 (5 bases). Deletions cut 6 bases from V and 8 bases from J, with 25 bases between. From germline, CDR1 is MNHNS and CDR2 SASEGT. This CDR3 is built from 16 residues. CDR3 bases: TGTGCCAGCAGCGAACTTAAACAGGCGGGGGGTGGCGGCTACACCTTC. It translates to CASSELKQAGGGGYTF.

This rearrangement joins TRBV24-1 to TRBJ2-7; D remains ambiguous. The CDR3 is made up of 12 amino acids. Trimming stripped 6 bases from V and 8 bases from J, with 13 bases between. Germline V CDR1 and CDR2: KGHDR, SFDVKD. DNA of the CDR3: TGTGCCACCAGTTCAACGACGGAGCAGCAGTACTTC. Translating gives CATSSTTEQQYF.

The V gene is TRBV19, the J gene TRBJ1-2, with unresolved D. The CDR3 has 13 amino acids. The ends were cut back, 5 bases at V and 3 bases at J, with 10 bases in the middle. Germline lookup yields CDR1 LNHDA and CDR2 SQIVND (reference sequence). For the CDR3, the DNA is TGTGCCAGTAGTTCCCGGGAGGACTATGGCTACACCTTC. It translates to CASSSREDYGYTF.

The gene calls are TRBV6-5 and TRBJ2-1; D gene ambiguous. The V and J ends lost 8 bases and 1 base respectively, with 12 bases between them. Germline values: CDR1 MNHEY, CDR2 SVGAGI. The CDR3 extends over 14 amino acids. CDR3 in amino acids: CASLARMSYNEQFF. CDR3 nucleotide sequence: TGTGCCAGCCTTGCGCGGATGTCCTACAATGAGCAGTTCTTC.

This clone appeared once. The chain is built from TRBV19 and TRBJ2-1; 7 nucleotides line up with TRBD2. This CDR3 has 16 residues. Trimming cost V 9 bases and J 0 bases; bases outside gene matches: 11. The germline V gene encodes CDR1 LNHDA and CDR2 SQIVND (reference sequence). The chain's CDR3 is CASKLAASSSYNEQFF. The CDR3 bases are TGTGCCAGCAAGCTAGCGGCCAGTAGCTCCTACAATGAGCAGTTCTTC. The complete variable domain, with remaining parts taken from reference TRBV19 and TRBJ2-1, reads DGGITQSPKYLFRKEGQNVTLSCEQNLNHDAMYWYRQDPGQGLRLIYYSQIVNDFQKGDIAEGYSVSREKKESFPLTVTSAQKNPTAFYLCASKLAASSSYNEQFFGPGTRLTVL.

This rearrangement joins TRBV3-1 (or the pseudogene TRBV3-2) to TRBJ2-7; D perhaps matches TRBD2 (5 bases). In germline, CDR1 is LGHDT, CDR2 YNNKEL (reference sequence). The CDR3 consists of 13 residues. Trimming pared 4 bases from V and 3 bases from J, leaving 10 bases between. CDR3 nucleotides: TGTGCCAGCAGCCCCAGTCGGGACTACGAGCAGTACTTC. It specifies CASSPSRDYEQYF.

This rearrangement joins TRBV30 to TRBJ1-1, with 9 nucleotides matching TRBD1. V shed 6 bases and J 6 bases; nucleotides not matched to a gene: 11. The CDR3 is 14 residues long. Germline V gene data show CDR1 as GTSNPN and CDR2 as SVGIG (reference sequence). Here the CDR3 DNA reads TGTGCCTGCATTACCCGGGACAGGGTTGCTGAAGCTTTCTTT. The encoded protein is CACITRDRVAEAFF.

This clone is a singleton in its sample. The rearrangement joins TRBV7-9 to TRBJ2-2, with a tentative D call TRBD1 (5 bases). V lost 7 bases to trimming and J lost 4 bases, with 13 bases between them. This CDR3 has 14 residues. In germline, CDR1 is SEHNR, CDR2 FQNEAQ (reference sequence). In DNA form, the CDR3 reads TGTGCCAGCAACCCTCAGGGTAGCACCGGGGAGCTGTTTTTT. It codes for CASNPQGSTGELFF.

This clone has just one count. A read error may produce the germline difference seen at one junction end. The V and J genes are TRBV24-1 and TRBJ2-2, with D unclear. This CDR3 comprises 16 residues. From germline, CDR1 is KGHDR and CDR2 SFDVKD. The CDR3 DNA sequence: TGTGCCACCAGTGACCCGGCCTGGGCGAAGACCGGGGAGCTGTTTTTT. Translated, it gives CATSDPAWAKTGELFF.

This chain links TRBV28 with TRBJ2-7; TRBD2 matches at 8 bases. The length of the CDR3 is 14 residues. The germline V gene has CDR1 MDHEN and CDR2 SYDVKM. J lost 2 bases, V lost 3 bases, and 3 bases had no gene match. The CDR3 DNA follows: TGTGCCAGCAGTTTCGGGGGGGACCCCTACGAGCAGTACTTC. This translates into CASSFGGDPYEQYF.

This clone came up a few times. The chain links TRBV2 to TRBJ1-2; D might be TRBD1 (6 bases). The CDR3 is made up of 13 amino acids. The V end lost 9 bases, the J end lost 1 base, and 12 bases lay between the germline ends. Per the germline V gene, CDR1 is SNHLY and CDR2 is FYNNEI. In DNA, the CDR3 is TGTGCCAGTCGGACAGACCTTAACTATGGCTACACCTTC. It encodes CASRTDLNYGYTF.

The V and J genes are TRBV5-1 and TRBJ2-6; 7 positions agree with TRBD1. V shed 3 bases and J 0 bases; nucleotides not matched to a gene: 3. This CDR3 comprises 16 residues. Per germline, CDR1 SGHRS and CDR2 YFSETQ. CDR3 bases: TGCGCCAGCAGCTGGGACAGAGCCTCTGGGGCCAACGTCCTGACTTTC. This codes for CASSWDRASGANVLTF.

This CDR3 reads CASSNRGTSGGEQFF. CDR3 nucleotides: TGTGCCAGCAGCAATAGAGGGACTAGCGGCGGAGAGCAGTTCTTC. The genes are TRBV7-8 and TRBJ2-1, with TRBD2 identical over 11 bases. V lost 5 bases and J lost 10; bases outside the gene matches: 10. The CDR3 has 15 residues. The germline V gene encodes CDR1 SGHVS and CDR2 FQNEAQ.

This clone is a singleton in its sample. This chain links TRBV28 with TRBJ2-1; 8 positions match TRBD1. The CDR3 contains 16 residues. CDR1 is MDHEN and CDR2 is SYDVKM in the germline V gene. V lost 6 bases to trimming and J lost 9 bases; unmatched junction nucleotides: 16. CDR3 region: CASRSLLGQGLGEQFF. The DNA of the CDR3 is TGTGCCAGCAGATCCCTTTTAGGACAGGGTTTGGGTGAGCAGTTCTTC.

V is TRBV3-1 (or the pseudogene TRBV3-2) and J is TRBJ1-2; TRBD1 agrees at 9 bases. Losses at the gene ends were 2 bases for V and 5 bases for J; bases not matched to a gene: 9. CDR3 length: 16 amino acids. Germline V gene sequence: CDR1 LGHDT, CDR2 YNNKEL (reference sequence). CDR3 amino acids: CASSQRGTGTGYGYTF. The CDR3 coding sequence is TGTGCCAGCAGCCAAAGGGGAACCGGGACAGGGTATGGCTACACCTTC.